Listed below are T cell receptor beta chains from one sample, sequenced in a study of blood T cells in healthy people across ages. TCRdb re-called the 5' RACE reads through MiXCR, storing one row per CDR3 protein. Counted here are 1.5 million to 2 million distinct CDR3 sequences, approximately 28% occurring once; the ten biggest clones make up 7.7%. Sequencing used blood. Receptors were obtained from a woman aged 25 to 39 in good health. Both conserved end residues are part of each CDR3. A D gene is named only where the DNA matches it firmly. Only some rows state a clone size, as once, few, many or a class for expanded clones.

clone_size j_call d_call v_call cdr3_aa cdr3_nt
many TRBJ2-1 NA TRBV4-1 CASSQPVTAGYNEQFF TGCGCCAGCAGCCAACCCGTCACGGCCGGGTACAATGAGCAGTTCTTC
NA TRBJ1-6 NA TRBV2 CGSRGDSYNSPLHF TGTGGCAGCAGAGGCGACTCCTATAATTCACCCCTCCACTTT
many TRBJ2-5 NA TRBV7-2 CASSQTSGSRETQYF TGTGCCAGCAGTCAAACTTCCGGGAGCCGAGAGACCCAGTACTTC
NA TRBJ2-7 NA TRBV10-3 CAISESGLAYEQYF TGTGCCATCAGTGAGTCAGGGTTAGCCTACGAGCAGTACTTC
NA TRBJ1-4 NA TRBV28 CASSSSGSGDEKLFF TGTGCCAGCAGTTCCTCAGGGTCAGGTGATGAAAAACTGTTTTTT
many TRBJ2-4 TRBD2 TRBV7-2 CASSSLREGLAKNIQYF TGTGCCAGCAGCTCCCTCAGGGAGGGCTTGGCCAAAAACATTCAGTACTTC
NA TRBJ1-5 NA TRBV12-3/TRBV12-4 CASGTLDQPQHF TGTGCCAGCGGGACACTAGATCAGCCCCAGCATTTT
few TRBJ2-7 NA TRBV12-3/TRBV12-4 CASSLQGWGEQYF TGTGCCAGCAGCCTACAGGGTTGGGGCGAGCAGTACTTC
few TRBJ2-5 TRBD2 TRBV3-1 CASSQVPGRASGYQETQYF TGTGCCAGCAGCCAAGTCCCAGGTCGGGCTAGCGGATACCAAGAGACCCAGTACTTC
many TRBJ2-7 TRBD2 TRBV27 CASRTSSYEQYF TGTGCCAGTAGGACTAGCTCCTACGAGCAGTACTTC
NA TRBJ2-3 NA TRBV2 CASSGERTDTQYF TGTGCCAGCAGTGGTGAACGCACAGATACGCAGTATTTT
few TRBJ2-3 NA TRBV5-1 CASSLSTTVGDTQYF TGCGCCAGCAGCTTGTCGACTACAGTCGGAGATACGCAGTATTTT
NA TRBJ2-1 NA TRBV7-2 CASSSTGGGILFF TGTGCCAGCAGCTCCACAGGGGGGGGTATCTTATTCTTC
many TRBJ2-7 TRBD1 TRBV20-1 CSARWGDRSSYEQYF TGCAGTGCTAGATGGGGGGACAGGAGCTCCTACGAGCAGTACTTC
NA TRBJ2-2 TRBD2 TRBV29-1 CSVGLATGELFF TGCAGCGTGGGACTAGCGACCGGGGAGCTGTTTTTT
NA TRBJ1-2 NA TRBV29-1 CSAEVGNYGYTF TGCAGCGCTGAGGTCGGTAACTATGGCTACACCTTC